This section outlines one T cell receptor (beta chain) sequence together with its context. What it recognizes is unknown. The CDR3 loop spans 13 amino acids. Germline V gene lookup returns CDR1 SGHNT and CDR2 YYREEE (reference sequence). V lost 4 bases and J 3 bases, leaving 8 bases between the germline ends. The sample belongs to a study of Ad26.COV2.S vaccination and SARS-CoV-2 variants. Study overall: Sample donor was a member of the COV1001 Ad26.COV2.S trial arm. Each vaccinee took Ad26.COV2.S intramuscularly, once or twice 56 days apart. Study-level results: Analyses that measured TCR breadth and depth may have underestimated total T cell responses.

Measured with immunoSEQ multiplex PCR; TCRdb has only the in-frame clones, and not every one. The top ten hold roughly an eighth of the sample, which has about 430,000 clones, about nine tenths seen once. Treatment noted: some 20 received Ad26.COV2.S at low or high dose, single or two shots; about 5 received placebo; per-sample allocation not given. On day 63 after the first injection, vaccine and placebo recipients gave samples. The sequence was obtained from a person between 18 and 59 years old who received the Ad26.COV2.S COVID-19 vaccine or a placebo. The rearrangement links TRBV5-4 to TRBJ2-1; D might be TRBD2 (5 bases). Sequencing was performed on peripheral blood, taken in a trial of Ad26.COV2.S vaccine versus placebo. The CDR3 bases are TGTGCCAGCAGCCCGGGAAGCTACAATGAGCAGTTCTTC. It encodes CASSPGSYNEQFF. Combining the CDR3 with reference TRBV5-4 and TRBJ2-1 gives the whole variable domain ETGVTQSPTHLIKTRGQQVTLRCSSQSGHNTVSWYQQALGQGPQFIFQYYREEENGRGNFPPRFSGLQFPNYSSELNVNALELDDSALYLCASSPGSYNEQFFGPGTRLTVL.